The 23 T cell receptor beta chains below all came from one sample that was sequenced in a study of cytotoxic CD8 clonotypes in ibrutinib-treated CLL. Libraries were prepared by immunoSEQ multiplex PCR; TCRdb keeps only in-frame clonotypes and omits some of them. The repertoire holds tens of thousands of clones, with roughly 69% as singletons. The source material was PBMCs, sampled at disease progression, from a patient treated with ibrutinib. The receptor set was obtained from a human donor with chronic lymphocytic leukemia.

The CDR3 loop is CASSSGQGTTDTQYF. The CDR3 DNA reads as TGTGCCAGCAGCTCCGGACAGGGAACAACAGATACGCAGTATTTT. The rearrangement uses TRBV11-2 and TRBJ2-3; 8 bases are shared with TRBD1. The CDR3 is 15 amino acids. Germline values: CDR1 SGHAT, CDR2 FQNNGV. V gave up 4 bases and J gave up 3 bases; unmatched junction bases: 6.

The rearrangement uses TRBV29-1 and TRBJ1-2; tentative D call: TRBD1 (5 bases). The CDR3 is 13 amino acids. Germline CDR1 SQVTM, CDR2 ANQGSEA. The V and J ends lost 3 bases and 8 bases respectively, with 16 bases between them. This CDR3 reads CSVDVQGGHGYTF. The CDR3 DNA reads as TGCAGCGTTGATGTGCAGGGAGGGCACGGCTACACCTTC.

The rearrangement uses TRBV27 and TRBJ1-6; D is unresolved. Between the trimmed V and J ends, which lost 3 bases and 13 bases, there was a span of 13 bases. Germline CDR1 is MNHEY and CDR2 is SMNVEV (reference sequence). The CDR3 has 13 residues. CDR3 region: CASSLDRVAPLHF. DNA for the CDR3: TGTGCCAGCAGTTTGGACCGCGTCGCCCCCCTCCACTTT.

In its sample, this clone was seen a few times. The rearrangement links TRBV10-3 to TRBJ1-5; no clear D gene. The CDR3 is made up of 13 amino acids. V gave up 5 bases and J gave up 6 bases, with 11 bases separating them. Germline V CDR1 and CDR2: ENHRY, SYGVKD. Here the CDR3 DNA reads TGTGCCATCAGTCAAGAGGTCTCTCAGCCCCAGCATTTT. It is translated as CAISQEVSQPQHF.

The CDR3 protein is CASSFDSMWGYTF. The CDR3 DNA sequence: TGTGCCAGCAGCTTCGACAGTATGTGGGGCTACACCTTC. V and J are TRBV7-9 and TRBJ1-2; perhaps TRBD1 as D (5 bases). Germline values: CDR1 SEHNR, CDR2 FQNEAQ (reference sequence). CDR3 length equals 13 residues. Trimming took 3 bases from V and 8 from J, leaving 13 bases between them. Drawing the rest from reference TRBV7-9 and TRBJ1-2, the complete variable domain is DTGVSQNPRHKITKRGQNVTFRCDPISEHNRLYWYRQTLGQGPEFLTYFQNEAQLEKSRLLSDRFSAERPKGSFSTLEIQRTEQGDSAMYLCASSFDSMWGYTFGSGTRLTVV.

The chain is built from TRBV5-8 and TRBJ1-2; D may be TRBD1 (6 bases). The germline V and J ends were trimmed by 2 bases and 7 bases, with 18 bases remaining between them. CDR3 length: 15 amino acids. Germline CDR1 SGHTS, CDR2 YDEGEE. CDR3 sequence reads: CASSLRTGFVSGYTF. The CDR3, as DNA: TGTGCCAGCAGCTTAAGAACAGGGTTCGTCTCTGGCTACACCTTC.

The J gene is TRBJ1-6, the V gene TRBV5-6; TRBD1 agrees at 7 bases. V trimming: 5 bases; J trimming: 6 bases; junction bases outside the gene matches: 8. The germline gives CDR1 SGHDT, CDR2 YYEEEE. The CDR3 contains 15 residues. The CDR3 region has the DNA TGTGCCAGCAGGCCGGAGGGGGCCGGTAATTCACCCCTCCACTTT. Translated, it gives CASRPEGAGNSPLHF.

CDR3 nucleotide sequence: TGTGCCAGCAGAACGGGACAGGGGGCGACTGGCTACACCTTC. Translation: CASRTGQGATGYTF. The chain combines TRBV6-5 with TRBJ1-2; 12 bases fit TRBD1. Trimming at V came to 6 bases and at J to 7 bases, leaving 6 bases not matched to a gene. Germline loops: CDR1 MNHEY, CDR2 SVGAGI. The CDR3 has 14 amino acids.

This clone was found a few times. The identical CDR3 is also encoded by other nucleotide sequences in the sample. This chain joins TRBV4-1 and TRBJ1-3; D is undetermined. V was clipped by 0 bases and J by 1 base, with 1 base between them. CDR1 and CDR2 (germline): MGHRA, YSYEKL. The CDR3 consists of 13 residues. The CDR3 protein is CASSQDSGNTIYF. The CDR3 nucleotides are TGCGCCAGCAGCCAAGATTCTGGAAACACCATATATTTT.

V gene TRBV6-6 combines with J gene TRBJ2-7; no clear D gene. V was clipped by 2 bases and J by 5 bases, with 13 bases between them. The length of the CDR3 is 14 residues. Germline CDR1 reads MNHNY; CDR2 reads SVGAGI (reference sequence). CDR3 coding DNA: TGTGCCAGCAGTTACAGTAGGGATCGACACGAGCAGTACTTC. This translates into CASSYSRDRHEQYF.

The chain joins TRBV18 to TRBJ1-2; 9 bases are shared with TRBD1. CDR1 and CDR2 (germline): KGHSH, LQKENI. Trimming removed 2 bases from V and 2 bases from J; junction bases left unmatched: 6. The CDR3 is made up of 16 amino acids. The CDR3 region is CASSPTGGTGNYGYTF. Here the CDR3 DNA reads TGTGCCAGCTCACCAACGGGTGGGACAGGGAACTATGGCTACACCTTC.

This chain joins TRBV7-9 and TRBJ1-1; D call uncertain. The V gene lost 1 base and the J gene lost 6 bases, with 6 bases spanning the gap. CDR3 length: 12 amino acids. The germline CDR1 and CDR2 sequences are SEHNR and FQNEAQ (reference sequence). CDR3 residues: CASSLGDAEAFF. CDR3 sequence (DNA): TGTGCCAGCAGCTTAGGAGACGCTGAAGCTTTCTTT. Full variable domain (rest looked up from reference TRBV7-9 and TRBJ1-1): DTGVSQNPRHKITKRGQNVTFRCDPISEHNRLYWYRQTLGQGPEFLTYFQNEAQLEKSRLLSDRFSAERPKGSFSTLEIQRTEQGDSAMYLCASSLGDAEAFFGQGTRLTVV.

The chain employs TRBV28 and TRBJ1-1; D is unclear. The CDR3 has 15 residues. Trimming shortened V by 5 bases and J by 0 bases, and 13 bases separated the two germline ends. The germline CDR1 and CDR2 sequences are MDHEN and SYDVKM. The CDR3 sequence is CASSPPNAMNTEAFF. CDR3 DNA sequence: TGTGCCAGCAGTCCCCCTAACGCTATGAACACTGAAGCTTTCTTT.

As to this clone: The conserved final phenylalanine or tryptophan is absent from the CDR3, which likely points to a read error. The DNA is left out, because the CDR3 cannot be placed on it with certainty; the CDR3 is given as TCRdb lists it. The genes are TRBV21-1 and TRBJ1-2. TRBV21-1 is marked as a pseudogene. 10 amino acids form the CDR3, both terminal residues included. The CDR3 sequence: CASSKDETGA.

The V call is TRBV6-5, the J call TRBJ2-4; the D is unclear. This CDR3 spans 13 amino acids. V lost 2 bases, J lost 9 bases, and 11 bases lay in between. CDR1 is MNHEY, CDR2 SVGAGI, per germline. In nucleotides, the CDR3 is TGTGCCAGCAGTTACGAAAGGAGAGGCATTCAGTACTTC. Translated, it gives CASSYERRGIQYF.

Only a few counts were recorded for this clone. The genes are TRBV5-4 and TRBJ2-1, with TRBD2 as a possible D gene (6 bases). The V and J ends lost 6 bases and 2 bases respectively, with 12 bases between them. The CDR3 is 14 amino acids. In germline, CDR1 is SGHNT, CDR2 YYREEE (reference sequence). Here the CDR3 reads CASTSGGAYNEQFF. The CDR3 bases are TGTGCCAGCACCTCCGGGGGTGCCTACAATGAGCAGTTCTTC.

The V gene is TRBV7-9, the J gene TRBJ1-3, with D unresolved. This CDR3 contains 11 residues. Per the germline V gene, CDR1 is SEHNR and CDR2 is FQNEAQ (reference sequence). Between the trimmed V and J ends, which lost 5 bases and 4 bases, there was a span of 3 bases. DNA for the CDR3: TGTGCCAGCAGCCTAGGAAACACCATATATTTT. It encodes CASSLGNTIYF.

The rearrangement joins TRBV5-1 to TRBJ2-2; D gene ambiguous. V was cut by 3 bases and J by 0 bases, with 6 bases left in between. The CDR3 has 14 residues. Germline CDR1 reads SGHRS; CDR2 reads YFSETQ. Here the CDR3 reads CASSSVTNTGELFF. Here the CDR3 DNA reads TGCGCCAGCAGCTCGGTTACGAACACCGGGGAGCTGTTTTTT.

V and J are TRBV2 and TRBJ1-2, with 9 bases identical to TRBD1. CDR3 length equals 13 residues. Germline V gives CDR1 SNHLY, CDR2 FYNNEI. Trimming removed 5 bases from V and 8 bases from J; junction bases left unmatched: 6. The CDR3 nucleotides are TGTGCCAGCAGTTCTACAGGGGGCTGGGGCTACACCTTC. Protein sequence: CASSSTGGWGYTF.

Remarks on this clone: With only one base between it and a far larger clone, this is likely a read error. Other DNA sequences from this sample encode an identical CDR3 as well. The chain joins TRBV9 to TRBJ2-2; tentative D call: TRBD2 (5 bases). The length of the CDR3 is 13 residues. The germline gives CDR1 SGDLS, CDR2 YYNGEE. Trimming stripped 4 bases from V and 8 bases from J, with 12 bases between. The CDR3 nucleotides read TGTGCCAGCAGCCCCGGGTGGACTGGGGAGCTGTTTTTT. Translating it yields CASSPGWTGELFF.

The rearrangement links TRBV20-1 to TRBJ1-3, with a possible D match to TRBD1 (5 bases). V was shortened by 8 bases and J by 4 bases, with 9 bases between the two germline ends. The CDR3 sequence is 11 residues long. Germline CDR1 and CDR2: DFQATT and SNEGSKA (reference sequence). In DNA form, the CDR3 reads TGCAGTTTCCGGGACGGAAACACCATATATTTT. This sequence encodes CSFRDGNTIYF.

The chain has TRBV2 and TRBJ2-3; D may be TRBD1 (5 bases). V was shortened by 3 bases and J by 0 bases, with 13 bases between the two germline ends. CDR1 is SNHLY, CDR2 FYNNEI, per germline. The CDR3 is 16 residues long. The CDR3 is CASSDDSQISTDTQYF. The CDR3 DNA is TGTGCCAGCAGTGATGACAGCCAGATTAGCACAGATACGCAGTATTTT.

The chain combines TRBV5-1 with TRBJ1-2; 7 bases fit TRBD1. V lost 4 bases, J lost 4 bases, and 7 bases stayed unmatched. The CDR3 extends over 14 amino acids. Germline V gene sequence: CDR1 SGHRS, CDR2 YFSETQ. The CDR3 coding sequence is TGCGCCAGCAGCCCGGGGACAGCCCCCTATGGCTACACCTTC. This codes for CASSPGTAPYGYTF.